Sequencing of this T cell receptor (beta chain) was carried out in a study of radiation and T cells in renal cell carcinoma. General study results and limits: Without pretreatment biopsies, baseline tumor clonotype presence was undetermined. In blood, top tumor clones expanded by 2 weeks, shrinking by 4.

The CDR3 runs 14 residues. Trimming took 5 bases from V and 1 from J; bases not matched to a gene: 3. Germline values: CDR1 SGHTA, CDR2 FQGNSA. Time point noted: blood 4 weeks post-SBRT, at nephrectomy. This sample's treatment: 15 Gy SBRT to primary tumor, nephrectomy 4 weeks later. Nephrectomy followed 15 Gy stereotactic body radiation by 4 weeks. Blood was sampled at baseline, 2 weeks and 4 weeks after SBRT. Clones were read by immunoSEQ multiplex PCR, and TCRdb kept only the in-frame ones, dropping some. The profile shows 90,000 to 100,000 clones, roughly 82% of them singletons. This clone was seen only a few times. Its antigen is undetermined.

The source was blood, collected from a patient whose treatment included radiotherapy and nephrectomy. The chain is built from TRBV7-2 and TRBJ1-2; 8 bases fit TRBD1. This receptor was identified in a man aged 55 to 70 with renal cell carcinoma. The CDR3 is CASSLGQGNYGYTF. The CDR3 bases are TGTGCCAGCAGCCTAGGACAGGGTAACTATGGCTACACCTTC. The entire variable domain, with the rest obtained from reference TRBV7-2 and TRBJ1-2, is as follows: GAGVSQSPSNKVTEKGKDVELRCDPISGHTALYWYRQSLGQGLEFLIYFQGNSAPDKSGLPSDRFSAERTGGSVSTLTIQRTQQEDSAVYLCASSLGQGNYGYTFGSGTRLTVV.